These 20 T cell receptor beta chains came from one sample sequenced in a study of cytomegalovirus exposure and HLA in healthy donors. The PCR contained 60 Vbeta and 13 Jbeta primers. The method was immunoSEQ multiplex PCR; TCRdb's version includes in-frame clones alone and lacks a portion of them. The repertoire has 65,000 to 100,000 clones, about 75% of them found once; the top ten carry around 6%. The sequencing sample was made of PBMCs. Receptor source: a female donor in good health and CMV-seronegative.

This chain joins TRBV7-2 and TRBJ1-2; 11 positions match TRBD1. This CDR3 is 16 amino acids long. Trimming at V came to 0 bases and at J to 7 bases, leaving 7 bases not matched to a gene. The germline V gene encodes CDR1 SGHTA and CDR2 FQGNSA. The chain's CDR3 is CASSLAPGTGGGGYTF. In DNA form, the CDR3 reads TGTGCCAGCAGCTTAGCCCCCGGGACAGGGGGAGGTGGCTACACCTTC.

This clone appeared a few times. The J gene is TRBJ1-5, the V gene TRBV7-2; D call uncertain. Germline CDR1 is SGHTA and CDR2 is FQGNSA. The V and J ends lost 1 base and 8 bases respectively, with 9 bases between them. The CDR3 is made up of 13 amino acids. Here the CDR3 DNA reads TGTGCCAGCAGCTTAGTGTGGAGCGAGCCCCAGCATTTT. Residues: CASSLVWSEPQHF.

This chain uses TRBV7-3 with TRBJ2-1, with D possibly TRBD2 on 9 matching bases. Trimming took off 5 bases at V and 7 bases at J, with 21 bases between the two ends. Germline V gene data show CDR1 as SGHTA and CDR2 as FQGTGA. The CDR3 runs 16 residues. CDR3 nucleotide sequence: TGTGCCAGCAGCCCAGGGGGCGGGGGGGCCTGGAATGAGCAGTTCTTC. Protein product: CASSPGGGGAWNEQFF.

V is TRBV29-1 and J is TRBJ1-4; 9 nucleotides agree with TRBD1. The V and J ends lost 7 bases and 7 bases, in that order; junction bases with no gene match: 10. The CDR3 is made up of 14 amino acids. In germline, CDR1 is SQVTM, CDR2 ANQGSEA. The CDR3 sequence is CSASLDRGSEKLFF. Written as DNA, the CDR3 is TGCAGCGCCTCCCTCGACAGGGGGAGTGAAAAACTGTTTTTT.

The genes are TRBV14 and TRBJ2-7; weak D call: TRBD1 (6 bases). Deletions cut 7 bases from V and 4 bases from J, with 20 bases between. Germline values: CDR1 SGHDN, CDR2 FVKESK. The CDR3 length is 15 residues. In DNA, the CDR3 is TGTGCCAGCACCAAACAGGGCGAGTATCCTTACGAGCAGTACTTC. This codes for CASTKQGEYPYEQYF.

The chain combines TRBV5-4 with TRBJ2-1; TRBD2 aligns across 7 bases. The CDR3 has 14 residues. Looked up from germline, CDR1 is SGHNT and CDR2 is YYREEE (reference sequence). J lost 8 bases, V lost 4 bases, and 9 bases had no gene match. Here the CDR3 DNA reads TGTGCCAGCAGCGACGTGGGCGGGAGCCATGAGCAGTTCTTC. It encodes CASSDVGGSHEQFF.

This clone has just a few counts. This chain joins TRBV6-6 and TRBJ1-6; the D is unclear. Trimming removed 6 bases from V and 10 bases from J, with 19 bases in between. CDR1 and CDR2 from the germline V gene are MNHNY and SVGAGI (reference sequence). The CDR3 covers 15 residues. The CDR3 loop is CASSWGDRIRSPLHF. The CDR3, as DNA: TGTGCCAGCAGCTGGGGAGATAGGATACGGTCACCCCTCCACTTT.

This sequence joins TRBV5-1 and TRBJ2-1; D is perhaps TRBD2 (6 bases). V dropped 1 base and J dropped 4 bases, with 15 bases sitting between them. Germline V gene sequence: CDR1 SGHRS, CDR2 YFSETQ. CDR3 size: 16 residues. The CDR3: CASSLMGRDFYNEQFF. The DNA of the CDR3 is TGCGCCAGCAGCTTGATGGGGCGGGACTTTTACAATGAGCAGTTCTTC.

This clone has a single count. V usage is TRBV18 and J usage is TRBJ2-6; a possible D gene is TRBD1 (6 bases). Germline loops: CDR1 KGHSH, CDR2 LQKENI. The CDR3 totals 18 residues. V lost 0 bases and J 0 bases, leaving 12 bases between the germline ends. CDR3 residues: CASSPPNRAGSGANVLTF. The CDR3 DNA is TGTGCCAGCTCACCACCGAACAGGGCCGGCTCTGGGGCCAACGTCCTGACTTTC.

The chain employs TRBV5-4 and TRBJ2-3; TRBD1 agrees at 9 bases. Germline V lookup: CDR1 SGHNT, CDR2 YYREEE (reference sequence). This CDR3 spans 15 amino acids. The V gene end was trimmed by 0 bases and the J gene end by 1 base; junction bases not matched to a gene: 0. The CDR3 is CASSLGTGGTDTQYF. As DNA, the CDR3 is TGTGCCAGCAGCTTGGGGACAGGGGGCACAGATACGCAGTATTTT.

V usage is TRBV5-1 and J usage is TRBJ2-3; 7 nucleotides agree with TRBD2. The V segment lost 4 bases and the J segment 2 bases; nucleotides outside the gene matches: 4. The CDR3 extends over 14 amino acids. CDR1 is SGHRS, CDR2 YFSETQ, per germline. DNA of the CDR3: TGCGCCAGCAGCACTGGACTAGACACAGATACGCAGTATTTT. Translating gives CASSTGLDTDTQYF.

The gene calls are TRBV2 and TRBJ1-5, with TRBD1 matching 9 bases. From germline, CDR1 is SNHLY and CDR2 FYNNEI. Trimming removed 6 bases from V and 1 base from J; junction bases left unmatched: 7. The length of the CDR3 is 16 residues. The CDR3 reads CASRDRGAGSNQPQHF. CDR3 sequence (DNA): TGTGCCAGCAGGGACAGGGGCGCGGGAAGCAATCAGCCCCAGCATTTT.

CDR3 sequence: CASSLSRDSLSGANVLTF. The CDR3 DNA is TGTGCCAGCAGCCTGTCCCGGGACAGCCTCTCTGGGGCCAACGTCCTGACTTTC. The chain combines TRBV7-6 with TRBJ2-6; 7 bases are a match to TRBD1. From germline, CDR1 is SGHVS and CDR2 FNYEAQ. The length of the CDR3 is 18 residues. Trimming at V came to 5 bases and at J to 0 bases, leaving 10 bases not matched to a gene. The whole variable domain, remainder taken from reference TRBV7-6 and TRBJ2-6, is GAGVSQSPRYKVTKRGQDVALRCDPISGHVSLYWYRQALGQGPEFLTYFNYEAQQDKSGLPNDRFSAERPEGSISTLTIQRTEQRDSAMYRCASSLSRDSLSGANVLTFGAGSRLTVL.

The chain uses TRBV28 and TRBJ2-7; TRBD2 is a possible D gene (6 bases). From germline, CDR1 is MDHEN and CDR2 SYDVKM. V dropped 10 bases and J dropped 3 bases, with 13 bases sitting between them. The CDR3 has 12 amino acids. CDR3 nucleotide sequence: TGTGCCACCCGCGGGGCAGTCTACGAGCAGTACTTC. Residues: CATRGAVYEQYF.

This chain connects TRBV15 to TRBJ1-5; no reliable D call. CDR3 length equals 14 residues. V lost 3 bases and J lost 4, with 10 bases in between. Germline V CDR1 and CDR2: LNHNV, YYDKDF (reference sequence). DNA for the CDR3: TGTGCCACCAGCAGTAATAAGCGGAATCAGCCCCAGCATTTT. Residues: CATSSNKRNQPQHF.

This clone was seen more than once but under ten times. This chain links TRBV6-1 with TRBJ1-3, with D possibly TRBD1 on 5 matching bases. This CDR3 spans 15 amino acids. V was clipped by 7 bases and J by 2 bases, with 15 bases between them. Germline V gives CDR1 MNHNS, CDR2 SASEGT. The CDR3 is CASNDSPPTGNTIYF. CDR3 DNA sequence: TGTGCCAGCAATGACAGTCCCCCGACTGGAAACACCATATATTTT.

This rearrangement joins TRBV18 to TRBJ2-2; D is possibly TRBD1 (5 bases). Trimming left V 6 bases short and J 2 bases short, with 7 bases between. Germline CDR1 is KGHSH and CDR2 is LQKENI. CDR3 length equals 13 residues. The CDR3 spells CASSGQNTGELFF. DNA of the CDR3: TGTGCCAGCTCTGGACAAAACACCGGGGAGCTGTTTTTT.

V usage is TRBV4-2 and J usage is TRBJ1-4; the D gene is possibly TRBD1 (5 bases). Germline V gene lookup returns CDR1 LGHNA and CDR2 YNFKEQ. The ends were cut back, 4 bases at V and 4 bases at J, with 13 bases in the middle. The CDR3 totals 15 residues. The CDR3 nucleotides read TGTGCCAGCAGCCCGGAGCAGGGTTATAATGAAAAACTGTTTTTT. Protein: CASSPEQGYNEKLFF.

V gene TRBV30 combines with J gene TRBJ2-1, with 8 positions matching TRBD2. Trimming took 3 bases from V and 8 from J; bases not matched to a gene: 3. Germline lookup yields CDR1 GTSNPN and CDR2 SVGIG (reference sequence). This CDR3 is built from 12 residues. Here the CDR3 reads CAWSPGGDEQFF. The CDR3 DNA sequence: TGTGCCTGGAGCCCCGGGGGGGATGAGCAGTTCTTC.

This clone was seen more than once but under ten times. The junction and the germline gene differ at one end; a read error may be behind it. The chain recombines TRBV7-7 with TRBJ1-1; 10 nucleotides line up with TRBD1. The CDR3 has 14 residues. Germline V lookup: CDR1 SSHAT, CDR2 FNYEAQ (reference sequence). The CDR3 DNA follows: TGTGCTAGCAGCTCGGGACAGGGGACCACTGAAGCTTTCTTT. Its translation is CASSSGQGTTEAFF.